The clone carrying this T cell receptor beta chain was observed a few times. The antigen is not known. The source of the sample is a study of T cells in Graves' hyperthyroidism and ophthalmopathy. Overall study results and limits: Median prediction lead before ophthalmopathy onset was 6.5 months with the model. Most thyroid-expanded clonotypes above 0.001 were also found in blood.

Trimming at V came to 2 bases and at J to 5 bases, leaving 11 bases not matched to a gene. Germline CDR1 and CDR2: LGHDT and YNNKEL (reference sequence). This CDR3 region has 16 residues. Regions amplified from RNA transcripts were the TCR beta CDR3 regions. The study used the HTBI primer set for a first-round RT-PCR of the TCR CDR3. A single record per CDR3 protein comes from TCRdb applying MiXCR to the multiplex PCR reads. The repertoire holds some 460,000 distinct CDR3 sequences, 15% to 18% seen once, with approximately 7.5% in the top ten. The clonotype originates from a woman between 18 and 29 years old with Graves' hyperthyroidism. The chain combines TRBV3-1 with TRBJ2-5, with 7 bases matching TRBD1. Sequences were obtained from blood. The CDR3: CASSQLTGQAWETQYF. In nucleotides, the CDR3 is TGTGCCAGCAGCCAATTGACTGGACAGGCCTGGGAGACCCAGTACTTC.